This T cell receptor beta chain derives from a study of blood T cell repertoires in COVID-19. For the study at large: PBMCs, B-cell-depleted T cells, or T cells provided the cDNA or gDNA that made up the material.

There are 17 residues in the CDR3. Germline trimming cut 1 base from V and 5 bases from J; bases unmatched to any gene: 11. Germline V gene sequence: CDR1 SGHVS, CDR2 FQNEAQ. As processed by the authors: Quantification of nucleated cells was approximated via reference gene primer amplification. Produced via immunoSEQ multiplex PCR; TCRdb's table is partial and in-frame only. V, J and clone size are those of that table, while D and trimming were read from the DNA. The table shows approximately 250,000 clones, with 88% occurring only once. The sequence derives from a woman in her forties who had been exposed to COVID-19. The material sequenced was PBMCs or T cells enriched from blood (not recorded which). The chain employs TRBV7-8 and TRBJ2-5, with 9 bases fitting TRBD1. The DNA of the CDR3 is TGTGCCAGCAGCTTAGGGAGGTCCGGGACAGGGAGGGAGACCCAGTACTTC. This codes for CASSLGRSGTGRETQYF.